This T cell receptor beta chain emerged from a study of regulatory T cells in long-lasting Graves disease. This CDR3 is built from 14 residues. About this clonotype: The antigen is not known. A read error may account for a junction end that differs from germline.

General study points: Fewer public clonotypes were shared by new patients (approximately 1,000) than by persistent patients (roughly 2,600).

The TCR beta library used iRepertoire HTBI primers with Arm-PCR amplification of CDR3. TCRdb analysed the multiplex PCR reads with MiXCR anew, one entry per CDR3 protein. The sample consists of around 450,000 distinct CDR3 sequences, about 17% of them appearing once. As to time point: newly diagnosed GD, antithyroid drugs for less than 3 months. With RNA extracted from PBMCs as input, the TCR library was made. The data also belong to a second study, concerning T cells in Graves' hyperthyroidism and ophthalmopathy. That paper adds: Carried out on the TCR CDR3, a first-round RT-PCR used the HTBI primer set. Most expanded thyroid clonotypes above 0.001 recurred in blood.

The source of this sequence is a middle-aged man with Graves disease. This chain joins TRBV12-3 or TRBV12-4 and TRBJ1-6; tentatively, D is TRBD1 (6 bases). The material sequenced was peripheral blood mononuclear cells (PBMCs), taken at new diagnosis, from a patient treated with antithyroid drugs. CDR3 protein: CASSSGAYHSPLHF. The CDR3 coding sequence is TGTGCCAGCAGTTCGGGGGCCTATCATTCACCCCTCCACTTT.